This T cell receptor (beta chain) was sequenced in a study of blood T cell repertoires in COVID-19. Seattle participants joined during active infection and were tracked over time. TCRdb's copy holds only in-frame clones and misses some; the assay was immunoSEQ multiplex PCR. Of tens of thousands of clones in the sample, 75% to 80% are singletons; the top ten hold over 5.5%. The clonotype was recovered from a man aged 70 or older with COVID-19, enrolled during active disease. Source material: peripheral blood.

CDR3 in DNA: TGTGCCATCAGTGCGGGACAGGGACGATGGGGCTACACCTTC. It translates to CAISAGQGRWGYTF. The rearrangement links TRBV10-3 to TRBJ1-2, with 9 bases matching TRBD1. The CDR3 sequence is 14 residues long. The J segment lost 8 bases and the V segment lost 4 bases, leaving 8 bases of the junction unmatched. Germline V gives CDR1 ENHRY, CDR2 SYGVKD.